These T cell receptor beta chains were read from a single sample in a study of cytomegalovirus exposure and HLA in healthy donors. Profiling relied on immunoSEQ multiplex PCR, and the TCRdb table lists in-frame clones only, not all of them. The table lists tens of thousands of clones, about 92% of them singletons, with about 1% in the top ten. Sequencing used PBMCs. These receptors were obtained from a man between 18 and 29 years old in good health and CMV-seronegative. The conserved cysteine and the conserved F or W are not part of the CDR3 here.

V	CDR3
TRBV7-6	ASRAGAAGDEQF
TRBV7-3	ASSLGAGGPTDTQY
TRBV20-1	SARQSYEQY
TRBV4-1	ASSQQLTENTEAF
TRBV1	TSSQGASVSHNEQF
TRBV2	ASSDPGVIYEQY
TRBV19	ASSIHEGARNQPQH
TRBV10-3	AIKPDGSSDTQY
TRBV9	ASSARVDGNTIY
TRBV28	ASSSPGDRGLAF
TRBV7-2	ASSLTGTSGYNEQF
TRBV19	ASSISAGTRYEQY
TRBV13	ASSTRDSQGYEQF
TRBV5-1	ASSSDTYNEQF
TRBV9	ASSVGQTSYEQY
TRBV6-5	ASSYRLAGDYNEQF
TRBV6-6	ASTGTGAYEQY
TRBV19	ASSIGGLVGGYT
TRBV5-1	ASSPGTTGGDTQY
TRBV4-1	ASSSGVPYNEQF